The 11 T cell receptor beta chains below all came from one sample that was sequenced in a study of blood T cell repertoires in COVID-19. TCRdb's table, derived via immunoSEQ multiplex PCR, lists solely in-frame clones and lacks some. The sample consists of 30,000 to 40,000 clones, 70% to 85% of them appearing once. Source material: peripheral blood. The receptors shown here come from a woman aged 55-70 years with acute or convalescent COVID-19.

This clone occurred once. The rearrangement joins TRBV10-1 to TRBJ1-4; possibly TRBD1 for D (6 bases). CDR1 and CDR2 from the germline V gene are WNHNN and SYGVQD (reference sequence). CDR3 length equals 17 residues. Deletions cut 0 bases from V and 0 bases from J, with 11 bases between. The CDR3 sequence is CASSESTGLATNEKLFF. CDR3 DNA: TGCGCCAGCAGTGAGTCGACAGGACTTGCAACTAATGAAAAACTGTTTTTT.

The V call is TRBV7-3, the J call TRBJ1-1; 8 nucleotides match TRBD1. CDR1 is SGHTA and CDR2 is FQGTGA in the germline V gene. With 4 bases clipped from V and 10 bases from J, the junction kept 8 bases outside the gene matches. This CDR3 spans 13 amino acids. CDR3 DNA: TGTGCCAGCAGCTCGACAGGGGACTTGGTAGCTTTCTTT. It yields the protein CASSSTGDLVAFF. The variable domain in full, with the rest retrieved from reference TRBV7-3 and TRBJ1-1, is GAGVSQTPSNKVTEKGKYVELRCDPISGHTALYWYRQSLGQGPEFLIYFQGTGAADDSGLPNDRFFAVRPEGSVSTLKIQRTERGDSAVYLCASSSTGDLVAFFGQGTRLTVV.

This clone was seen just once. The CDR3 nucleotides read TGCGCCAGCAGCTTGGCGGTTCTGCTTAGCACAGATACGCAGTATTTT. Amino acids: CASSLAVLLSTDTQYF. This rearrangement joins TRBV5-1 to TRBJ2-3; D call uncertain. The CDR3 has 16 amino acids. V lost 0 bases, J lost 0 bases, and 11 bases lay in between. The germline CDR1 and CDR2 sequences are SGHRS and YFSETQ.

Written as DNA, the CDR3 is TGTGCCAGCAGCTCAGGGTATTGGTCCTATAATTCACCCCTCCACTTT. Amino acid sequence: CASSSGYWSYNSPLHF. The genes are TRBV3-1 (or the pseudogene TRBV3-2) and TRBJ1-6; a possible D gene is TRBD1 (5 bases). Germline V gene data show CDR1 as LGHDT and CDR2 as YNNKEL (reference sequence). With 5 bases removed from V and 1 base from J, the gap between germline ends came to 12 bases. The CDR3 spans 16 residues.

The chain has TRBV19 and TRBJ1-1; 8 bases fit TRBD1. V gave up 6 bases and J gave up 2 bases; unmatched junction bases: 5. This CDR3 contains 14 residues. Germline V CDR1 and CDR2: LNHDA, SQIVND (reference sequence). CDR3 DNA: TGTGCCAGTAGGGTAACAGGGGGAAACACTGAAGCTTTCTTT. It translates to CASRVTGGNTEAFF.

The V and J genes are TRBV19 and TRBJ1-2, with TRBD1 identical over 8 bases. Germline assignment: CDR1 LNHDA and CDR2 SQIVND (reference sequence). V gave up 1 base and J gave up 2 bases; unmatched junction bases: 0. The CDR3 is made up of 14 amino acids. The CDR3 sequence is CASSIGTGNYGYTF. As DNA, the CDR3 is TGTGCCAGTAGTATAGGGACAGGGAACTATGGCTACACCTTC.

CDR3 residues: CASGTPMLAGNTIYF. The CDR3 coding sequence is TGCGCCAGCGGGACTCCGATGCTGGCTGGAAACACCATATATTTT. The V gene is TRBV10-2, the J gene TRBJ1-3, with D possibly being TRBD1 (5 bases). CDR1 and CDR2 (germline): WSHSY, SAAADI. This CDR3 is built from 15 residues. V lost 8 bases to trimming and J lost 2 bases, with 16 bases between them.

This sequence joins TRBV7-7 and TRBJ1-1; 9 nucleotides agree with TRBD1. The J segment lost 0 bases and the V segment lost 5 bases, leaving 7 bases of the junction unmatched. Germline V lookup: CDR1 SSHAT, CDR2 FNYEAQ (reference sequence). The CDR3 is 16 residues long. CDR3 in DNA: TGTGCCAGCAGCCGACAGGGGGGGTTAATGAACACTGAAGCTTTCTTT. This translates into CASSRQGGLMNTEAFF.

The chain carries TRBV6-5 and TRBJ1-6, with D possibly being TRBD1 (5 bases). Germline loops: CDR1 MNHEY, CDR2 SVGAGI. V lost 2 bases, J lost 6 bases, and 8 bases lay in between. The CDR3 loop spans 14 amino acids. DNA of the CDR3: TGTGCCAGCAGTTACGGGACTGCTAATTCACCCCTCCACTTT. The encoded protein is CASSYGTANSPLHF.

The chain joins TRBV5-1 to TRBJ1-1, with D unclear. The CDR3 has 16 residues. V lost 0 bases to trimming and J lost 0 bases, with 12 bases between them. CDR1 and CDR2 (germline): SGHRS, YFSETQ. The CDR3 nucleotides are TGCGCCAGCAGCTTGGTCGTCTCGGGGATGAACACTGAAGCTTTCTTT. This codes for CASSLVVSGMNTEAFF.

V is TRBV5-6 and J is TRBJ2-1; the D gene is possibly TRBD2 (5 bases). V was clipped by 4 bases and J by 3 bases, with 14 bases between them. This CDR3 spans 15 amino acids. Germline V gene lookup returns CDR1 SGHDT and CDR2 YYEEEE. The CDR3 sequence is CASSRGPRDYNEQFF. As DNA, the CDR3 is TGTGCCAGCAGCCGAGGACCGAGGGACTACAATGAGCAGTTCTTC.